This TCR beta chain is from a study of blood T cell repertoires in COVID-19. Across the study: Samples taken during acute and convalescent COVID-19 were collected in the United States, Italy and Spain. Sample material is recorded as cDNA or gDNA derived from T cells, B-cell-depleted T cells, or PBMCs.

This clone was counted once. Under the authors' procedure: Quantification of nucleated cells was approximated via reference gene primer amplification. The protocol was immunoSEQ multiplex PCR, while the TCRdb copy is restricted to in-frame clones and leaves out a portion. V and J calls and clone size come straight from that table; D and trimming were deduced from the DNA. The profile shows about 240,000 clones, about 80% of them singletons. V lost 2 bases and J lost 5, with 9 bases in between. This CDR3 is 13 amino acids long. V gene TRBV12-3 or TRBV12-4 combines with J gene TRBJ1-2; D unclear. This TCR derives from a woman aged 80 or over with acute or convalescent COVID-19. The sequenced material came from peripheral blood. The CDR3 nucleotides read TGTGCCAGCAGTTTAATGACGGGGTATGGCTACACCTTC. As protein: CASSLMTGYGYTF.